This T cell receptor (beta chain) comes out of a study of radiotherapy plus CTLA-4 blockade in lung cancer. Study background: Patients showed objective responses in 15% to 20% of cases and disease control in roughly 34%.

A word on this clone: What it recognizes is unknown.

CTLA-4 blockade with ipilimumab, together with focal radiation, was given to patients with chemo-refractory metastatic non-small-cell lung cancer. Notes on the study in general: Radiotherapy plus ipilimumab was followed by expansion in blood of tumor-derived TCR clones. Response, reportedly, was best predicted by interferon-beta along with early blood T cell clone dynamics.

Sequenced by immunoSEQ multiplex PCR; TCRdb stores in-frame clones only, minus some. The sample lists 80,000 to 100,000 clones; 60% to 75% were seen once. CDR1 is SGHRS, CDR2 YFSETQ, per germline. V lost 3 bases and J lost 4, with 2 bases in between. The CDR3 covers 11 residues. Sequencing was performed on peripheral blood, taken from a patient treated with radiotherapy plus ipilimumab. This chain uses TRBV5-1 with TRBJ2-1, with no clear D. This clonotype was sampled from a human donor with non-small cell lung cancer who had a partial response to radiotherapy plus ipilimumab. Some clones in this sample may be carry-over from other donors' samples. In DNA form, the CDR3 reads TGCGCCAGCAGCTCATACAATGAGCAGTTCTTC. Its protein product is CASSSYNEQFF.